The clone carrying this T cell receptor (beta chain) turned up a few times. The target antigen is unknown. This sample was taken from a study of identical twins. Findings of the study overall: Twin pairs had excess sharing that was weaker in beta out-of-frame sequences. Those out-of-frame alpha sequences shared by twins showed an excess of low generation probability. Among monozygotic twins, out-of-frame TCR alpha sharing exceeded what models predicted.

This CDR3 has 13 amino acids. Germline CDR1 reads SGHRS; CDR2 reads YFSETQ. Trimming shortened V by 3 bases and J by 0 bases, and 7 bases separated the two germline ends. From the 5' RACE reads, TCRdb called clonotypes with MiXCR, one entry per CDR3 protein. There are approximately 350,000 distinct CDR3 sequences in the sample; around an eighth occur only once, and around 6.9% lies in the top ten. These data also formed part of another study, on yellow fever vaccine responses in identical twins.

Sequenced sample: CD8+ T cells sorted from blood. This clonotype was obtained from a woman between 18 and 30 years old in good health. This chain links TRBV5-1 with TRBJ2-7, with unresolved D. Here the CDR3 DNA reads TGCGCCAGCAGCTCCCCGAGCTCCTACGAGCAGTACGTC. As protein: CASSSPSSYEQYV.